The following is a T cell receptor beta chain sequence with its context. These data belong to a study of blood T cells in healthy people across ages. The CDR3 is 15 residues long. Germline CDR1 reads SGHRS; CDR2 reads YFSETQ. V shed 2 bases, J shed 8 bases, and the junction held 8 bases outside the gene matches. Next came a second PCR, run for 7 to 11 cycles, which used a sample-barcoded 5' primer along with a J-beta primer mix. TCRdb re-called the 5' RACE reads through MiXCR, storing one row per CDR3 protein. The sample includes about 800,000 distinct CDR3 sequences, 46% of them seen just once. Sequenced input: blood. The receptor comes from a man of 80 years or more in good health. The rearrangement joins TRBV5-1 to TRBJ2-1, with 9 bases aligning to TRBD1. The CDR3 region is CASSFSNRGLDEQFF. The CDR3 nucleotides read TGCGCCAGCAGCTTCAGTAACAGGGGGCTCGATGAGCAGTTCTTC.